This T cell receptor beta chain comes out of a study of T cell repertoires in cytomegalovirus infection. This clonotype was counted a few times. Per germline, CDR1 SGDLS and CDR2 YYNGEE. This CDR3 is built from 16 residues. Trimming removed 2 bases at V and 0 bases at J, with 12 bases between. TCRdb re-called the reads with MiXCR, one entry per CDR3 protein. The table has about 250,000 distinct CDR3 sequences, approximately 7% seen once; the top ten hold 5.5% to 8%. The V call is TRBV9, the J call TRBJ2-1; no clear D. This clonotype was obtained from a human donor in good health (CMV status not recorded). Some clones in this sample may be carry-over from other donors' samples. Sequences were obtained from PBMCs. CDR3 bases: TGTGCCAGCAGCGTCAGAGGAACGGACTCCTACAATGAGCAGTTCTTC. It encodes CASSVRGTDSYNEQFF.